This T cell receptor (beta chain) emerged from a study of shared clonotypes between healthy human individuals. Study information: Each donor had three CD4 naive, three CD4 memory, two CD8 naive and one CD8 memory plate.

Measured with immunoSEQ multiplex PCR; TCRdb has only the in-frame clones, and not every one. Of about 680,000 clones in the sample, about 92% are singletons; the top ten hold 24%. A remark on this clone: The antigen remains unidentified.

The CDR3 runs to 16 residues. The V and J ends lost 2 bases and 5 bases, in that order; junction bases with no gene match: 6. Germline assignment: CDR1 SEHNR and CDR2 FQNEAQ (reference sequence). Naive CD8 cells comprised CD45RO-negative, CCR7-positively selected cells, excluding terminally differentiated effector memory CD45RA+ cells. General study results and limits: A handful of donors had 4% to 6.5% of their naive CD4 clonotypes in common.

The receptor's source is a man aged 30 to 45 in good health. The source material was naive CD8+ T cells sorted from blood. The chain couples TRBV7-9 to TRBJ2-1, with 10 bases aligning to TRBD2. CDR3 region: CASSLLAGDGHNEQFF. CDR3 sequence (DNA): TGTGCCAGCAGCTTACTAGCGGGAGATGGGCACAATGAGCAGTTCTTC.